This T cell receptor beta chain stems from a study of identical twins. CDR1 and CDR2 (germline): SGHDN, FVKESK. The CDR3 has 13 residues. V lost 6 bases to trimming and J lost 6 bases, with 15 bases between them. MiXCR, run by TCRdb on the 5' RACE reads, gives a single entry per CDR3 protein. The sample has about 200,000 distinct CDR3 sequences; about 7.5% are singletons. This clonotype appeared many times. These data were also reused for a study on yellow fever vaccine responses in identical twins. As that report states: Reportedly, the response of twins' T cells to the vaccine seemed partly convergent, partly personalized.

The source material was memory (CD45RO+) T cells sorted from blood. The chain employs TRBV14 and TRBJ2-7; TRBD2 is a possible D gene (5 bases). The sequence was obtained from a woman younger than 30 in good health. The CDR3: CASRRAAGIEQYF. The CDR3 DNA reads TGTGCCAGCAGGCGGGCCGCCGGGATCGAGCAGTACTTC.